This TCR beta chain was captured in a study of blood T cells in healthy people across ages. Whole-study results and caveats: With age, beta diversity per million T cells declined roughly linearly, significantly by 40.

This clonotype was detected once. Its antigen is not identified. Next came a second PCR, run for about 6 to 11 cycles, which used a sample-barcoded 5' primer along with a J-beta primer mix. Through a template-switch adaptor with 12 random nucleotides, each cDNA molecule received a tag. TCRdb re-analysed the 5' RACE reads in MiXCR, keeping a single row per CDR3 protein. Among 650,000 to 900,000 distinct CDR3 sequences listed, approximately 65% were seen once. The germline V gene has CDR1 SGHRS and CDR2 YFSETQ. V was clipped by 4 bases and J by 3 bases, with 11 bases between them. The CDR3 sequence is 13 residues long. Healthy Caucasians from Russia aged about 6 to 100 served as donors. Donors each provided ten milliliters of peripheral blood.

This rearrangement joins TRBV5-1 to TRBJ2-7, with D unresolved. The source of this sequence is a man aged 25 to 40 in good health. What was sequenced was blood. CDR3 sequence: CASSVEQFYEQYF. DNA of the CDR3: TGCGCCAGCAGCGTGGAACAGTTCTACGAGCAGTACTTC.